The 16 T cell receptor beta chains in this list originate from one sample, sequenced in a study of cytomegalovirus exposure and HLA in healthy donors. Clones were read by immunoSEQ multiplex PCR, and TCRdb kept only the in-frame ones, dropping some. This table has approximately 100,000 clones, about 88% appearing once. The sequencing input was PBMCs. All receptors come from a woman between 18 and 29 years old in good health and CMV-seropositive.

A single count supports this clone. The V gene is TRBV4-3, the J gene TRBJ1-1; D remains unclear. The CDR3 spans 16 residues. V lost 0 bases, J lost 5 bases, and 16 bases lay in between. CDR1 is LGHNA and CDR2 is YSLEER in the germline V gene. CDR3 loop: CASSQDPGLRRTEAFF. CDR3 nucleotides: TGCGCCAGCAGCCAAGATCCTGGGCTGCGGAGGACTGAAGCTTTCTTT.

V usage is TRBV28 and J usage is TRBJ1-2; possible D gene TRBD1, 5 bases. CDR3 length: 13 amino acids. V gave up 2 bases and J gave up 2 bases, with 6 bases separating them. Germline CDR1 reads MDHEN; CDR2 reads SYDVKM. The CDR3 sequence is CASSLGGNYGYTF. The DNA for the CDR3 is TGTGCCAGCAGTTTAGGGGGGAACTATGGCTACACCTTC.

This rearrangement joins TRBV6-5 to TRBJ2-1, with 8 positions matching TRBD1. This CDR3 contains 14 residues. The germline V gene has CDR1 MNHEY and CDR2 SVGAGI. With 8 bases clipped from V and 7 bases from J, the junction kept 10 bases outside the gene matches. In DNA, the CDR3 is TGTGCCAGCGGTACAGGGGGGCACTTTAATGAGCAGTTCTTC. Translation gives CASGTGGHFNEQFF.

V gene TRBV19 combines with J gene TRBJ1-1; D unclear. The V end was cut by 4 bases, the J end by 7 bases, with 10 bases between. CDR3 length equals 12 residues. CDR1 is LNHDA and CDR2 is SQIVND in the germline V gene (reference sequence). The CDR3 nucleotides read TGTGCCAGTAGTACCCGGGAGAGTGAAGCTTTCTTT. It encodes CASSTRESEAFF.

V usage is TRBV11-2 and J usage is TRBJ1-2; D remains ambiguous. Trimming took off 2 bases at V and 8 bases at J, with 12 bases between the two ends. The length of the CDR3 is 13 residues. Germline V gene sequence: CDR1 SGHAT, CDR2 FQNNGV. In DNA form, the CDR3 reads TGTGCCAGCAGCTTACCGGGGAAAGGAGGCTACACCTTC. Encoded protein: CASSLPGKGGYTF.

CDR3 sequence: CASSLNHRRATNEKLFF. The CDR3 DNA sequence: TGTGCCAGCAGCTTGAATCATCGGAGGGCAACTAATGAAAAACTGTTTTTT. V usage is TRBV5-4 and J usage is TRBJ1-4; D gene uncertain. V shed 1 base and J shed 0 bases, with 13 bases lying between them. The V gene's germline CDR1 is SGHNT and CDR2 YYREEE (reference sequence). This CDR3 region has 17 residues.

This clone was seen a handful of times. J is TRBJ1-2 and V is TRBV7-9, with a weak D call TRBD1 (6 bases). Germline V gene lookup returns CDR1 SEHNR and CDR2 FQNEAQ (reference sequence). The CDR3 has 14 residues. V dropped 4 bases and J dropped 2 bases, with 11 bases sitting between them. The CDR3 DNA reads TGTGCCAGCAGCTCGTCAGGGGAAAACTATGGCTACACCTTC. Encoded protein: CASSSSGENYGYTF.

This chain uses TRBV4-1 with TRBJ2-5; D ambiguous. This CDR3 is 15 amino acids long. CDR1 and CDR2 from the germline V gene are MGHRA and YSYEKL. The V gene lost 0 bases and the J gene lost 5 bases, with 13 bases spanning the gap. The CDR3 DNA sequence: TGCGCCAGCAGCCAAGAGGCCGGCGGTTGGGAGACCCAGTACTTC. It yields the protein CASSQEAGGWETQYF.

This chain uses TRBV5-1 with TRBJ1-1; TRBD1 might be the D (5 bases). Germline CDR1 SGHRS, CDR2 YFSETQ. Trimming cost V 0 bases and J 10 bases, with 16 bases left between them. CDR3 length: 14 amino acids. For the CDR3, the DNA is TGCGCCAGCAGCTTGGCCGACAGCTCAAGGGGAGCTTTCTTT. This encodes CASSLADSSRGAFF.

This rearrangement joins TRBV7-2 to TRBJ1-5, with a weak D call TRBD1 (6 bases). The CDR3 loop spans 15 amino acids. Looked up from germline, CDR1 is SGHTA and CDR2 is FQGNSA. Between the trimmed V and J ends, which lost 2 bases and 2 bases, there was a span of 10 bases. CDR3 region: CASSLQGLGNQPQHF. DNA for the CDR3: TGTGCCAGCAGCTTACAGGGGTTAGGCAATCAGCCCCAGCATTTT. Filled out from reference TRBV7-2 and TRBJ1-5, the complete variable domain reads GAGVSQSPSNKVTEKGKDVELRCDPISGHTALYWYRQSLGQGLEFLIYFQGNSAPDKSGLPSDRFSAERTGGSVSTLTIQRTQQEDSAVYLCASSLQGLGNQPQHFGDGTRLSIL.

The chain carries TRBV29-1 and TRBJ2-5, with 10 bases that match TRBD1. The CDR3 covers 14 residues. CDR1 and CDR2 from the germline V gene are SQVTM and ANQGSEA. Trimming removed 2 bases from V and 5 bases from J; junction bases left unmatched: 5. CDR3 loop: CSVEKTGGRETQYF. The CDR3 DNA is TGCAGCGTTGAAAAGACAGGGGGCCGGGAGACCCAGTACTTC.

V gene TRBV27 combines with J gene TRBJ2-7, with D perhaps matching TRBD2 (6 bases). CDR1 MNHEY and CDR2 SMNVEV come from the germline V gene (reference sequence). This CDR3 spans 13 amino acids. V dropped 6 bases and J dropped 3 bases, with 12 bases sitting between them. CDR3 sequence reads: CASSPTGGYEQYF. In DNA form, the CDR3 reads TGTGCCAGCAGCCCGACCGGGGGCTACGAGCAGTACTTC.

This rearrangement joins TRBV18 to TRBJ1-2; 8 bases line up with TRBD1. The CDR3 is 14 amino acids. The germline CDR1 and CDR2 sequences are KGHSH and LQKENI. V lost 6 bases to trimming and J lost 8 bases; unmatched junction nucleotides: 11. The CDR3 spells CASSRTGPGMGYTF. CDR3 nucleotides: TGTGCCAGCTCCCGGACAGGGCCGGGAATGGGCTACACCTTC.

This sequence joins TRBV6-1 and TRBJ1-5, with TRBD1 matching 7 bases. The CDR3 runs to 15 residues. The germline V gene has CDR1 MNHNS and CDR2 SASEGT. The V segment lost 5 bases and the J segment 0 bases; nucleotides outside the gene matches: 4. The CDR3 sequence: CASSPGQASNQPQHF. DNA of the CDR3: TGTGCCAGCAGTCCCGGACAGGCTAGCAATCAGCCCCAGCATTTT.

About this clone: This same CDR3 is encoded by further DNA sequences in the sample. The chain joins TRBV27 to TRBJ1-1; D gene ambiguous. The CDR3 spans 14 residues. CDR1 is MNHEY, CDR2 SMNVEV, per germline (reference sequence). V was shortened by 0 bases and J by 3 bases, with 8 bases between the two germline ends. The chain's CDR3 is CASSLSTADTEAFF. The CDR3 region has the DNA TGTGCCAGCAGTTTATCGACCGCGGACACTGAAGCTTTCTTT.

In its sample, this clone was seen a few times. V usage is TRBV6-5 and J usage is TRBJ1-1; the D is unclear. The CDR3 has 11 amino acids. V was cut by 6 bases and J by 5 bases, with 7 bases left in between. Germline V lookup: CDR1 MNHEY, CDR2 SVGAGI. CDR3 in amino acids: CASRRETEAFF. The DNA for the CDR3 is TGTGCCAGCAGAAGGGAGACTGAAGCTTTCTTT.